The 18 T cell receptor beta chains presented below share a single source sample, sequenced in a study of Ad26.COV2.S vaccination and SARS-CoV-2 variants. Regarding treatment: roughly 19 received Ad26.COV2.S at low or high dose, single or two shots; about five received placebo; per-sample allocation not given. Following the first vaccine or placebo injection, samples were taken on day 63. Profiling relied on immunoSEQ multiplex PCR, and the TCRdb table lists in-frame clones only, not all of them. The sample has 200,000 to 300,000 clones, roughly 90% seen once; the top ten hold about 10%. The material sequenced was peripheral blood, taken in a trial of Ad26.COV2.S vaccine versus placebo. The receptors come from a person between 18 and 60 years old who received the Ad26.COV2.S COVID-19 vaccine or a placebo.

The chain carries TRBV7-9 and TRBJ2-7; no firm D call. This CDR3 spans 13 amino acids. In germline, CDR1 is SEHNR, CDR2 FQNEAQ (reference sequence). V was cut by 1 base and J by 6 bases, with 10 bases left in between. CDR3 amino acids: CASSLERWGEQYF. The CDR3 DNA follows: TGTGCCAGCAGCTTAGAAAGGTGGGGCGAGCAGTACTTC.

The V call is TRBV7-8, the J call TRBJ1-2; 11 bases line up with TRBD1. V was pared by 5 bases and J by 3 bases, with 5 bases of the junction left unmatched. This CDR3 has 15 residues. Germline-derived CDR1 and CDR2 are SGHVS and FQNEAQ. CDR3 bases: TGTGCCAGCAGCCCAGGGGGACAGGGGGACTATGGCTACACCTTC. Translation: CASSPGGQGDYGYTF.

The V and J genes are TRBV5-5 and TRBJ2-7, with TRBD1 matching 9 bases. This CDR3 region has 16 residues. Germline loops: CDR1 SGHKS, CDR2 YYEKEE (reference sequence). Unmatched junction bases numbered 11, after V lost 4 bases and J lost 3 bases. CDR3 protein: CASSENTGTGFYEQYF. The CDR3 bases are TGTGCCAGCAGCGAGAATACCGGGACAGGGTTCTACGAGCAGTACTTC. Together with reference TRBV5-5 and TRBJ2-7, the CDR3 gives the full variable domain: DAGVTQSPTHLIKTRGQQVTLRCSPISGHKSVSWYQQVLGQGPQFIFQYYEKEERGRGNFPDRFSARQFPNYSSELNVNALLLGDSALYLCASSENTGTGFYEQYFGPGTRLTVT.

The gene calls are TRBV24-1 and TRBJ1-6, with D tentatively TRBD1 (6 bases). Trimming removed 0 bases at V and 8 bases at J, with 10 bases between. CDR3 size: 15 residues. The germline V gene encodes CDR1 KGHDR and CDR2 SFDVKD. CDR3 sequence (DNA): TGTGCCACCAGTGATTTGGCCAGGGGAGATTCACCCCTCCACTTT. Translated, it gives CATSDLARGDSPLHF.

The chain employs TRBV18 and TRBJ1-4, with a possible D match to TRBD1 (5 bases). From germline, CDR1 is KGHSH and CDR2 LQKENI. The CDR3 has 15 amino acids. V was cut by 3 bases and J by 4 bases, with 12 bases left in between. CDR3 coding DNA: TGTGCCAGCTCACCCACCAAACAGGATAATGAAAAACTGTTTTTT. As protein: CASSPTKQDNEKLFF.

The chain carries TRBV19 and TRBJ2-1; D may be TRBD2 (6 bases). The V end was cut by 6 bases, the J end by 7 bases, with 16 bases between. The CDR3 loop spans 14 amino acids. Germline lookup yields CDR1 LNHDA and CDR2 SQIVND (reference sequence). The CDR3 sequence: CASRVAGGFNEQFF. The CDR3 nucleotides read TGTGCCAGTAGAGTCGCCGGGGGTTTTAATGAGCAGTTCTTC.

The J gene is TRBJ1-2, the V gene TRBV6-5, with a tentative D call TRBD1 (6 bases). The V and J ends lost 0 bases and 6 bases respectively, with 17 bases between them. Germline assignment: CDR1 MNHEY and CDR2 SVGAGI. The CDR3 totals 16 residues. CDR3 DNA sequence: TGTGCCAGCAGTTACTCTACAGGGTCTCTCGGGGATGGCTACACCTTC. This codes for CASSYSTGSLGDGYTF.

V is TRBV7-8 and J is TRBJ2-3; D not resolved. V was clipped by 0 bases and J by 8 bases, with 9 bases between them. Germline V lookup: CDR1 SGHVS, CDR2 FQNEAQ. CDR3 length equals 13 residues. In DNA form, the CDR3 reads TGTGCCAGCAGCTTAGCGTTAGGCCGTACGCAGTATTTT. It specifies CASSLALGRTQYF.

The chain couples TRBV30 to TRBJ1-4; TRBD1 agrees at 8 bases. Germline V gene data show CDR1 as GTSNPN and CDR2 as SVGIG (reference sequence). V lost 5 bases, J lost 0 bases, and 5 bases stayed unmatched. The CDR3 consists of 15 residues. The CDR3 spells CAWGGQVATNEKLFF. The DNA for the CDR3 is TGTGCCTGGGGGGGACAGGTTGCAACTAATGAAAAACTGTTTTTT.

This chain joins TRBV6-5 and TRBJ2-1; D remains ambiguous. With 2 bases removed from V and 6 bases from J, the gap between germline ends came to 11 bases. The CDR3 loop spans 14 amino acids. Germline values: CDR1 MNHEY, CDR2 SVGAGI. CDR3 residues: CASSYGDLLNEQFF. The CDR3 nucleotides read TGTGCCAGCAGTTACGGCGACCTACTCAATGAGCAGTTCTTC.

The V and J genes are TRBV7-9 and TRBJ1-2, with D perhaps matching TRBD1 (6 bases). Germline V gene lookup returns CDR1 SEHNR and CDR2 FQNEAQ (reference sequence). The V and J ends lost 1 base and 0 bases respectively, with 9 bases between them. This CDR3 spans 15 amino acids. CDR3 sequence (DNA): TGTGCCAGCAGCTTAGGGGACAATGCTAACTATGGCTACACCTTC. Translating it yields CASSLGDNANYGYTF.

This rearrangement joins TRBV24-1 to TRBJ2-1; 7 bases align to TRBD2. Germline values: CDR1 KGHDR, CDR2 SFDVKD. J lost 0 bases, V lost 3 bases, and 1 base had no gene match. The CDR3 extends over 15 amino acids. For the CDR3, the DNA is TGTGCCACCAGTGATAGCGGGAACTCCTACAATGAGCAGTTCTTC. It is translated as CATSDSGNSYNEQFF.

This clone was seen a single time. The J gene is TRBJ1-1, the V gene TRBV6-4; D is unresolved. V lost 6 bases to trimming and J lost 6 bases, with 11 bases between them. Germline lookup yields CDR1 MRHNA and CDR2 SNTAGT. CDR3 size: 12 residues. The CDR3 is CASSDLSAEAFF. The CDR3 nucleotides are TGTGCCAGCAGCGACCTTTCGGCTGAAGCTTTCTTT.

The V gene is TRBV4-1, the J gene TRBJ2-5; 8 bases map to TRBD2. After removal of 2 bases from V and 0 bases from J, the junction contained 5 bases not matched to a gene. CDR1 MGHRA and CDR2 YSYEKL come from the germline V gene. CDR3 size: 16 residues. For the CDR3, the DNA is TGCGCCAGCAGCCAACTAAGCGGGAGTAACCAAGAGACCCAGTACTTC. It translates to CASSQLSGSNQETQYF.

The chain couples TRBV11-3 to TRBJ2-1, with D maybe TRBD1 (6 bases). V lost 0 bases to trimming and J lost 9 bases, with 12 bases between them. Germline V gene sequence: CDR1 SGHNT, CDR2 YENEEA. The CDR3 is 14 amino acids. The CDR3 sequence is CASSLDQGMAEQFF. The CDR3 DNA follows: TGTGCCAGCAGCTTAGATCAGGGGATGGCTGAGCAGTTCTTC. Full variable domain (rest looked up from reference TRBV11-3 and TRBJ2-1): EAGVVQSPRYKIIEKKQPVAFWCNPISGHNTLYWYLQNLGQGPELLIRYENEEAVDDSQLPKDRFSAERLKGVDSTLKIQPAELGDSAVYLCASSLDQGMAEQFFGPGTRLTVL.

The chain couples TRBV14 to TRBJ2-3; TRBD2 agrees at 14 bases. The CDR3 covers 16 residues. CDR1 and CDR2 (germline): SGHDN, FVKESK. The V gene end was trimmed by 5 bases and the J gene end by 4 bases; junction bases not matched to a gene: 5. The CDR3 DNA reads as TGTGCCAGCAGCGGGACTAGCGGGAGCTTCGCAGATACGCAGTATTTT. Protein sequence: CASSGTSGSFADTQYF. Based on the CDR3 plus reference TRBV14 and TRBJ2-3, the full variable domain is EAGVTQFPSHSVIEKGQTVTLRCDPISGHDNLYWYRRVMGKEIKFLLHFVKESKQDESGMPNNRFLAERTGGTYSTLKVQPAELEDSGVYFCASSGTSGSFADTQYFGPGTRLTVL.

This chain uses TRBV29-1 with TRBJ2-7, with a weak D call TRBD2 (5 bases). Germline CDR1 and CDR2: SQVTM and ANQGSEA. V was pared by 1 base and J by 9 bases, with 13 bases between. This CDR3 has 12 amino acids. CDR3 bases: TGCAGCGTTGAAGGAGGGCGGCGGGTGCAGTACTTC. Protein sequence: CSVEGGRRVQYF.

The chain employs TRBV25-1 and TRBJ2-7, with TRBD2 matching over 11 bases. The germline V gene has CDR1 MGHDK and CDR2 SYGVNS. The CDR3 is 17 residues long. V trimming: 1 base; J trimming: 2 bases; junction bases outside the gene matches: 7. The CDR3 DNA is TGTGCCAGCAGTGAATCAGGGGGACTAGCGGAGACCTACGAGCAGTACTTC. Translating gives CASSESGGLAETYEQYF.